The rows below give T cell receptor beta chains drawn from one sample of a study of blood T cell repertoires in COVID-19. The assay was immunoSEQ multiplex PCR, and TCRdb's table has in-frame clones only and misses some. The sample has over 250,000 clones, 87% seen once. Material for sequencing was PBMCs or T cells enriched from blood (not recorded which). Receptors originate from a woman between 18 and 30 years old who had recovered from COVID-19. Each CDR3 is given with its conserved first and last residue. Fields, in order: CDR3 protein, CDR3 DNA, D gene, V gene, CDR3 length, clone size, J gene. The D gene is left open where the match is weak. Part of the rows lack a size; the others show once, few, many or a class for expanded clones.

cdr3_aa: CASSIDGGAGRQPQHF
cdr3_nt: TGTGCCAGTAGTATAGATGGGGGGGCCGGAAGGCAGCCCCAGCATTTT
d_call: -
v_call: TRBV19
cdr3_length: 16
clone_size: -
j_call: TRBJ1-5

cdr3_aa: CASSRTGAGGYTDTQYF
cdr3_nt: TGTGCCAGCAGCCGGACTGGGGCGGGGGGATACACAGATACGCAGTATTTT
d_call: TRBD2
v_call: TRBV5-8
cdr3_length: 17
clone_size: -
j_call: TRBJ2-3

cdr3_aa: CASSSPAQREAYYNEQFF
cdr3_nt: TGTGCCAGCAGTTCCCCTGCCCAGCGGGAGGCCTATTACAATGAGCAGTTCTTC
d_call: TRBD2
v_call: TRBV28
cdr3_length: 18
clone_size: -
j_call: TRBJ2-1

cdr3_aa: CASTEGTSVRETQYF
cdr3_nt: TGTGCCAGCACCGAAGGGACTTCCGTACGGGAGACCCAGTACTTC
d_call: -
v_call: TRBV2
cdr3_length: 15
clone_size: -
j_call: TRBJ2-5

cdr3_aa: CASSYNRDQPQHF
cdr3_nt: TGTGCCAGCAGCTACAACAGGGACCAGCCCCAGCATTTT
d_call: -
v_call: TRBV7-8
cdr3_length: 13
clone_size: -
j_call: TRBJ1-5

cdr3_aa: CASRPDSGANVLTF
cdr3_nt: TGCGCCAGCAGGCCAGACTCTGGGGCCAACGTCCTGACTTTC
d_call: -
v_call: TRBV5-1
cdr3_length: 14
clone_size: -
j_call: TRBJ2-6

cdr3_aa: CASRLAGGSYEQYF
cdr3_nt: TGTGCCAGCAGATTAGCGGGAGGGTCCTACGAGCAGTACTTC
d_call: TRBD2
v_call: TRBV6-5
cdr3_length: 14
clone_size: -
j_call: TRBJ2-7

cdr3_aa: CASSPLLAADNEQFF
cdr3_nt: TGTGCCAGCAGCCCCCTGCTAGCGGCAGACAATGAGCAGTTCTTC
d_call: TRBD2
v_call: TRBV7-8
cdr3_length: 15
clone_size: -
j_call: TRBJ2-1

cdr3_aa: CASRYRTGADTQYF
cdr3_nt: TGTGCCAGCAGATATCGGACAGGGGCGGATACGCAGTATTTT
d_call: TRBD1
v_call: TRBV27
cdr3_length: 14
clone_size: -
j_call: TRBJ2-3

cdr3_aa: CASSQDTRPGAGELFF
cdr3_nt: TGCGCCAGCAGCCAAGACACCAGGCCGGGGGCCGGGGAGCTGTTTTTT
d_call: -
v_call: TRBV4-1
cdr3_length: 16
clone_size: -
j_call: TRBJ2-2

cdr3_aa: CASSVDWGPGNTIYF
cdr3_nt: TGTGCCAGCAGCGTAGATTGGGGGCCCGGAAACACCATATATTTT
d_call: -
v_call: TRBV9
cdr3_length: 15
clone_size: -
j_call: TRBJ1-3

cdr3_aa: CASSQSGANVLTF
cdr3_nt: TGTGCCAGCAGCCAATCTGGGGCCAACGTCCTGACTTTC
d_call: -
v_call: TRBV28
cdr3_length: 13
clone_size: -
j_call: TRBJ2-6

cdr3_aa: CASSMGTGANSYNEQFF
cdr3_nt: TGTGCCAGCAGCATGGGAACGGGAGCGAACTCCTACAATGAGCAGTTCTTC
d_call: -
v_call: TRBV7-9
cdr3_length: 17
clone_size: -
j_call: TRBJ2-1

cdr3_aa: CASSPRRQGTEAFF
cdr3_nt: TGTGCCAGCAGCCCCCGGCGCCAGGGCACTGAAGCTTTCTTT
d_call: -
v_call: TRBV7-2
cdr3_length: 14
clone_size: -
j_call: TRBJ1-1

cdr3_aa: CASSPLGQGASGNTIYF
cdr3_nt: TGCGCCAGCAGCCCCCTGGGACAGGGGGCAAGTGGAAACACCATATATTTT
d_call: TRBD1
v_call: TRBV4-1
cdr3_length: 17
clone_size: few
j_call: TRBJ1-3

cdr3_aa: CASSQAARNPNYGYTF
cdr3_nt: TGCGCCAGCAGCCAAGCGGCCAGGAATCCTAACTATGGCTACACCTTC
d_call: -
v_call: TRBV4-1
cdr3_length: 16
clone_size: once
j_call: TRBJ1-2

cdr3_aa: CASSQDRRGQGNNEQFF
cdr3_nt: TGCGCCAGCAGCCAAGATCGGCGGGGGCAAGGCAACAATGAGCAGTTCTTC
d_call: -
v_call: TRBV4-3
cdr3_length: 17
clone_size: -
j_call: TRBJ2-1

cdr3_aa: CATSRGSGRARMIQFF
cdr3_nt: TGTGCCACCAGCAGAGGTAGCGGGAGGGCGCGGATGATTCAGTTCTTC
d_call: TRBD2
v_call: TRBV15
cdr3_length: 16
clone_size: -
j_call: TRBJ2-1